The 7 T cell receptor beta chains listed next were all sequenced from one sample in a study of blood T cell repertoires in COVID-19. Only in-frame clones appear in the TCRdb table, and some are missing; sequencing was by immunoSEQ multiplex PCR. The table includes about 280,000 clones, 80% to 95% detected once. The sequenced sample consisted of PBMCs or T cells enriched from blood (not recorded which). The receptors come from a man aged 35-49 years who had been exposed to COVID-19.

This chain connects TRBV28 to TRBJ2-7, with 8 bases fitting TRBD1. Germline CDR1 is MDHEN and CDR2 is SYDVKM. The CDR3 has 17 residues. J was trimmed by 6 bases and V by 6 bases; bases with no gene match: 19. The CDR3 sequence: CASRYHSTFQGALEQYF. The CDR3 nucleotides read TGTGCCAGCAGATATCATTCAACCTTCCAGGGGGCCCTCGAGCAGTACTTC.

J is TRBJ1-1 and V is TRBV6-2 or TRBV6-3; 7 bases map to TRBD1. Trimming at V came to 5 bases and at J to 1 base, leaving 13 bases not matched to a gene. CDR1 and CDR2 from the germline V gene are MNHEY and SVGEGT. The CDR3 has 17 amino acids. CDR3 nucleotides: TGTGCCAGCAGTAGTCGCGGGACAGCCTACGAGAACACTGAAGCTTTCTTT. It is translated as CASSSRGTAYENTEAFF.

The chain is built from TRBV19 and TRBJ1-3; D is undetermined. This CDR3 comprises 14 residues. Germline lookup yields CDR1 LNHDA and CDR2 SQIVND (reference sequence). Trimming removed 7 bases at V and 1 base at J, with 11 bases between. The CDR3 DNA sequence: TGTGCCAGTACCGCGCCGGGGTCTGGAAACACCATATATTTT. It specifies CASTAPGSGNTIYF.

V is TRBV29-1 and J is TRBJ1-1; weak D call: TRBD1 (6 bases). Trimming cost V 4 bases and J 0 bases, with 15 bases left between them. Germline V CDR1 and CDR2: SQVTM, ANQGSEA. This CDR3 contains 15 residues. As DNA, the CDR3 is TGCAGCGTTGGACCCTTTACAGGGTTGAACACTGAAGCTTTCTTT. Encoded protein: CSVGPFTGLNTEAFF.

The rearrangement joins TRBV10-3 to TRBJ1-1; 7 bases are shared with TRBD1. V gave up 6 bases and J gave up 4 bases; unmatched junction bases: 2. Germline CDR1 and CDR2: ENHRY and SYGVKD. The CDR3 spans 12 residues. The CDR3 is CAIRQGSTEAFF. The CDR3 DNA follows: TGTGCCATCAGACAGGGGAGCACTGAAGCTTTCTTT.

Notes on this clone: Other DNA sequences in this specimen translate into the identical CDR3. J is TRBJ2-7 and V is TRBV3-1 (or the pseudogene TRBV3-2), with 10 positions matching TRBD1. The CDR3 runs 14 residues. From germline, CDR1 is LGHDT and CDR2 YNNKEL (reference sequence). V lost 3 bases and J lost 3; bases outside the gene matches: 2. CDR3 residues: CASSHGTGDYEQYF. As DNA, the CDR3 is TGTGCCAGCAGCCACGGGACAGGGGACTACGAGCAGTACTTC.

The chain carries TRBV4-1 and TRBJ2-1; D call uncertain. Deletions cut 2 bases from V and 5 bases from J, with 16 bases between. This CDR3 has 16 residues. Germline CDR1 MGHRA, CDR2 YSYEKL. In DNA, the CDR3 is TGCGCCAGCAGCCAAAGACGTAGCCTATATCACAATGAGCAGTTCTTC. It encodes CASSQRRSLYHNEQFF.